Listed below are T cell receptor beta chains from one sample, sequenced in a study of T cell repertoires in cytomegalovirus infection. Which antigens these TCRs recognize remains unknown. MiXCR was run by TCRdb on the reads, yielding one entry per CDR3 protein. In the table there are roughly 160,000 distinct CDR3 sequences, roughly 20% of which are singletons. The sequenced sample was CD8+ T cells from cultured PBMCs, obtained from culture after CMV antigen stimulation. These receptors all stem from a human donor in good health (CMV status not recorded). Some clones in this sample may be carry-over from other donors' samples. Both conserved end residues are part of each CDR3. A D gene is named only where the DNA matches it firmly. Where a row states a size, it is once, few, many or the class of an expanded clone; other rows omit it.

abundance,len,j_gene,d_gene,v_gene,CDR3nt,CDR3aa
few,17,TRBJ1-4,-,TRBV7-4,TGTGCCAGCAGCTTAGCGCGGGGAACCACAACTAATGAAAAACTGTTTTTT,CASSLARGTTTNEKLFF
-,15,TRBJ1-5,TRBD1,TRBV12-3/TRBV12-4,TGTGCCAGCAGTTTAGGAGGGGGCGCGAAGCAGCCCCAGCATTTT,CASSLGGGAKQPQHF
few,15,TRBJ1-5,-,TRBV6-5,TGTGCCAGCAGTTACTACCGGGGTACGGATCAGCCCCAGCATTTT,CASSYYRGTDQPQHF
few,19,TRBJ2-5,-,TRBV6-5,TGTGCCAGCAGTTACCATCGACTGGGGGGGACAGCCGGTAGCAAGACCCAGTACTTC,CASSYHRLGGTAGSKTQYF
few,16,TRBJ1-5,-,TRBV18,TGTGCCAGCTCCCCTTCCGGGCAGACTAGCAATCAGCCCCAGCATTTT,CASSPSGQTSNQPQHF
few,15,TRBJ2-2,-,TRBV28,TGTGCCAGCAGGGTACAGGGGAGGATTCCCGGGGAGCTGTTTTTT,CASRVQGRIPGELFF
-,13,TRBJ1-2,-,TRBV10-2,TGCGCCAGCAGTCTCAACCCAGGGGACGGCTACACCTTC,CASSLNPGDGYTF
-,14,TRBJ1-2,-,TRBV4-1,TGCGCCAGCAGCCCGCGACAGGATGAGGATGGCTACACCTTC,CASSPRQDEDGYTF
-,18,TRBJ1-1,TRBD1,TRBV29-1,TGCAGCGTTGAAGATAGAGGGAGAGAGGGGACAGGGAACACTGAAGCTTTCTTT,CSVEDRGREGTGNTEAFF
few,16,TRBJ2-7,-,TRBV4-1,TGCGCCAGCAGCCAAGATTTTCGGGGATCCACCTACGAGCAGTACTTC,CASSQDFRGSTYEQYF
few,15,TRBJ2-1,TRBD1,TRBV6-2/TRBV6-3,TGTGCCAGCAGAGTTGGGACAGGGGCGTACAATGAGCAGTTCTTC,CASRVGTGAYNEQFF
-,16,TRBJ1-5,TRBD1,TRBV7-9,TGTGCCAGCAGCTCAACGGACAGGGGGTATAATCAGCCCCAGCATTTT,CASSSTDRGYNQPQHF
many,15,TRBJ2-7,TRBD1,TRBV7-2,TGTGCCAGCAGGAATTCCGGGACAGGGGGCGGAGAGCAGTACTTC,CASRNSGTGGGEQYF